This TCR beta chain was sequenced during a study of radiation and T cells in renal cell carcinoma. Time point of the sample: blood 2 weeks post-SBRT. Indicated treatment: 15 Gy SBRT to primary tumor, nephrectomy 4 weeks later. Blood was sampled at baseline, 2 weeks and 4 weeks after SBRT. Clear cell pathology was present in this patient's renal cell carcinoma. Of note for this clone: Its target is unknown.

Clones were read by immunoSEQ multiplex PCR, and TCRdb kept only the in-frame ones, dropping some. The sample includes 45,000 to 55,000 clones, 80% of them seen just once. V lost 4 bases to trimming and J lost 5 bases, with 15 bases between them. Looked up from germline, CDR1 is SGHNT and CDR2 is YYREEE (reference sequence). CDR3 length: 14 residues. The study's findings and limits: Pretreatment tumor biopsies were lacking, so baseline clonotypes are unknown. From baseline, blood top tumor clonotypes peaked at 2 weeks post-radiation.

This sequence was found in a woman between 65 and 79 years old with renal cell carcinoma. J is TRBJ1-1 and V is TRBV5-4; D is possibly TRBD1 (5 bases). Sequences were derived from blood, sampled from a patient whose treatment included radiotherapy and nephrectomy. The CDR3 region is CASSGAGGDTEAFF. Here the CDR3 DNA reads TGTGCCAGCAGCGGCGCGGGGGGGGATACTGAAGCTTTCTTT.